This T cell receptor beta chain was observed in a study of cytomegalovirus exposure and HLA in healthy donors (dated 2017 in TCRdb). Some background on the complete study: In an earlier analysis of around 540 of the donors, roughly 300 Gb of sequence data and about 110 million unique TCR beta sequences from 150 million to 200 million T cells were reported. An early release covering some 640 HLA-typed donors comprised about 300 gigabases of sequencing data and around 80 million unique TCR sequences. The genetic ancestry cluster associated with self-reported Caucasian donors included 81% of the approximately 430 genotyped donors. The study aimed to test whether cataloging public T cell receptors could reveal signatures of past pathogen exposure. The study profiled the T cell repertoires of under 700 subjects by immunosequencing and related them to cytomegalovirus serostatus. A separate validation cohort of more than 100 different subjects was used in addition to the roughly 640-subject first cohort. High-throughput TCR immunosequencing, statistical association of individual TCRs with disease status, and machine learning were combined to predict cytomegalovirus infection status. To study patterns of TCR occurrence, a later analysis re-analyzed previously published TCR beta repertoires from around 700 donors and added high-resolution HLA genotyping. Rather than drawing on any new phenotypic data, the later analysis identified candidate immune exposures from TCR beta sequences and the way those sequences occurred across donors. An earlier analysis of about 620 of the donors applied high-throughput TCR beta sequencing to assess whether each TCR beta V gene segment acted as functional or pseudogenic. Donor age, sex, ethnicity and CMV serostatus were compiled alongside the repertoire data. A later genetic analysis took genome-wide SNP genotypes for about 60% of the roughly 670 donors and used that subset as a discovery cohort. Every repertoire in the discovery cohort had been generated on one and the same sequencing platform. HLA typing included class I and class II loci at four-digit resolution. Typing coverage varied by locus: roughly 629-640 donors for A, B, C, DRB1 and DQB1; approximately 500 for DQA1; more than 600 for DPA1; around 450 for DPB1. Several DR-DQ haplotypes were treated as single units for association and clustering because of strong linkage in the cohort. On average, about 200,000 unique TCR beta nucleotide sequences were sequenced per donor among about 400 genotyped donors of the cohort, with about 19% of those sequences being non-productive.

The cysteine opens and the phenylalanine closes a CDR3 of 15 amino acids. The entry retains the CDR3 DNA only, 45 bases that are in frame from base 1. The study at large found these results: Some 15 rarely observed V segments, including chromosome 9 orphons, were excluded from the earlier analysis of approximately 600 of the donors because counts were too low. Some IMGT-functional V segments, including TRBV6-2 and TRBV6-3, could not be told apart with the 87-base-pair reads, so those segments were excluded. A cluster of highly shared sequence variants was judged likely to represent a technical artifact of the sequencing pipeline. Immune exposure information for the cohort was limited to CMV serostatus. According to a later analysis, most CMV-associated TCR beta chains appeared to be HLA-restricted, and the HLA associations seemed to be driven largely by CMV exposure. In vitro tests confirmed that a few of the cytomegalovirus-associated TCR beta chains recognize cytomegalovirus antigens. In a later genetic analysis, a missense DCLRE1C variant was associated with V-gene and J-gene trimming of TCR beta chains, and the association was replicated in an independent cohort. Several of the top co-occurrence clusters appeared to be linked to parvovirus B19, influenza, CMV and Epstein-Barr virus, according to a later analysis. In an earlier analysis of some 500 of the donors, most TCR beta V segments appeared in productive rearrangements about 90% or about 30% of the time, broadly matching IMGT annotations. Assigning TCR associations to individual alleles was difficult when HLA alleles, especially DR and DQ, strongly co-occurred. In a later analysis, the rate of TCR association differed among HLA loci, with DRB1 alleles having the most associated TCRs and HLA-C alleles having the fewest. It was suggested by the authors that the approach could potentially be generalized to other disease states and immunological phenotypes. Compared with equally common non-associated chains, HLA-associated TCR beta chains in a later analysis were more clonally expanded and had lower generation probabilities. In both the original and validation cohorts, the classifier was reported to diagnose cytomegalovirus status with high specificity and sensitivity. Because some donors lacked HLA typing at each locus, the association tests relied only on the typed subset. Specific HLA alleles were associated with over 15,000 TCR beta sequences at a false discovery rate of 0.05 in a later analysis. Presence/absence analyses assumed roughly uniform sequencing depth across donors, an assumption that may not hold. According to a later genetic analysis, donors in an Asian-associated ancestry cluster had fewer N-insertions in productive TCRs than the roughly 660-donor mean. In the study, about 150 TCR beta chains were listed as associated with cytomegalovirus. The cohort was sequenced for TCR beta chains only, and without alpha or paired-chain data the features that could be detected were limited. A further reported finding was that TCR beta sequences accurately predicted the HLA-A and HLA-B alleles for most subjects in the first cohort. Correlated functional status among segregating V segments might reflect linkage disequilibrium, but an unknown experimental factor could not be ruled out. While some public TCRs were present in many individuals, most TCR sequences turned up only very rarely across donors.

The cohort comprised hundreds of healthy bone marrow donors. All cohort members were sampled while nominally healthy, although unrecorded immune exposures were likely present. The donor was CMV seronegative and was included in the group of under 450 seronegative cohort members. Each donor provided a peripheral blood sample, and peripheral blood mononuclear cells were used for TCR beta sequencing. Genomic DNA was extracted from the blood cell samples with the Qiagen DNeasy Blood Extraction Kit. To note about this clone: Which antigen it targets is not known. No base-level quality is on record; no much larger clone is a single base apart.

The library was prepared using the immunoSEQ multiplex PCR assay. For the multiplex PCR, a mixture combining 60 forward primers for TCR Vbeta segments and 13 reverse primers for TCR Jbeta segments was used. Amplification of the CDR3 region of rearranged TCR beta genes was performed with a multiplex PCR assay on genomic DNA. On the Illumina HiSeq System, the amplified TCR beta libraries were sequenced as 87-base-pair reads. The authors' pipeline ran thus. A later analysis counted tens of millions of unique TCR beta chains across the 650 to 700 repertoires, and around 12 million of these chains were shared by at least two donors. To remove PCR and sequencing errors, raw reads were error-corrected and collapsed into unique sequences using a nearest-neighbor algorithm that merged closely related sequences. To assign V, D and J gene segments, CDR3 sequences were aligned to IMGT reference sequences. Each retained sequence needed at least a six-nucleotide match to both a V gene segment and a J gene segment. A rearrangement was called productive if the CDR3 had no stop codons and remained in frame with V and J, and every other rearrangement was called non-productive. CDR3 was defined according to IMGT convention as the region running from the second conserved V-encoded cysteine to the conserved J-encoded phenylalanine. Sequences without an unambiguous match to a single V gene segment were excluded from the earlier analysis of approximately 600 of the donors. In an earlier analysis of approximately 550 of the donors, V segments were called functional above 56.7% productive rearrangements and were called segregating when the between-donor standard deviation exceeded 5%. A statistical classification framework was built to diagnose cytomegalovirus status from the catalog of TCR beta chain sequences. A later analysis assigned V and J genes by comparing TCR nucleotide sequences with IMGT/GENE-DB human TR gene sequences. A later analysis assigned CDR3 sequences and most-parsimonious VDJ recombination scenarios with the TCRdist pipeline. In a later analysis, each TCR beta chain was defined by its CDR3 amino acid sequence together with its V-gene family, and reads without a unique V-gene family were excluded. As a way to deal with suspected cross-contamination and a sequencing artifact, a later analysis dropped over 550 nucleotide sequences that were highly shared and had low generation probability. A later analysis calculated a clonal expansion index for each public chain from normalized within-repertoire ranks of inferred template counts. In a later analysis, generation probabilities were computed with a VDJ recombination model fitted to out-of-frame rearrangements, and the resulting probabilities were checked against IGoR. A later analysis scored TCR-TCR, TCR-HLA and TCR-CMV co-occurrence with hypergeometric tests, applying a repertoire-size bias correction to TCR pairs. A later analysis estimated false discovery rates by permuting HLA or CMV assignments 20 times. In a later analysis, co-occurring TCRs were grouped with DBSCAN, and TCRdist sequence similarity was added when clustering was performed within HLA-allele-positive subsets. Co-occurrence clustering excluded repertoires with fewer than 30,000 or more than 120,000 public chains, plus five with anomalous nucleotide sharing. TCRdb took this table from immuneACCESS and kept in-frame rearrangements with V and J called. Such tables lack part of the clones; where checked against another copy, unresolved V genes explain under half of the gap, and the rest is unexplained. V and J calls and clone size are as listed in that table; D and trimming were resolved from the DNA. The sample table holds about 230,000 clones, of which 70% to 90% were seen once. The ten largest clones take up about 0.22% of the sample.

Input material: PBMCs. The origin of this receptor is a girl aged 2-9 years in good health and CMV-seronegative. The sequence joins TRBV1 to TRBJ2-5; the table assigns TRBD2, which was not confirmed against the DNA. TRBV1 is a pseudogene locus. The DNA sequence is TGCACCAGCAGCCTCACTAGCAGGATGTGGGAGACCCAGTACTTC. Protein translation: CTSSLTSRMWETQYF.